These 3 T cell receptor beta chains were sequenced from one sample in a study of PD-1 blockade in classical Hodgkin lymphoma. Each and every patient relapsed after autologous stem cell transplantation, and patients got differing brentuximab vedotin exposure. Profiling relied on immunoSEQ multiplex PCR, and the TCRdb table lists in-frame clones only, not all of them. The table lists fewer than 65,000 clones, about 92% of them singletons. The sample consisted of peripheral blood mononuclear cells (PBMCs), taken at baseline. Every receptor here comes from a human donor with classical Hodgkin lymphoma.

The chain recombines TRBV5-5 with TRBJ2-1, with 7 bases that match TRBD2. CDR3 length: 17 amino acids. Germline-derived CDR1 and CDR2 are SGHKS and YYEKEE (reference sequence). J was trimmed by 2 bases and V by 0 bases; bases with no gene match: 8. The chain's CDR3 is CASSLGPSGSPYNEQFF. DNA for the CDR3: TGTGCCAGCAGCTTGGGTCCTAGCGGATCGCCCTACAATGAGCAGTTCTTC.

This clone was counted once. The chain couples TRBV18 to TRBJ2-1; D remains ambiguous. This CDR3 contains 12 residues. Germline lookup yields CDR1 KGHSH and CDR2 LQKENI. V lost 2 bases and J 4 bases, leaving 3 bases between the germline ends. CDR3 sequence reads: CASSPVYNEQFF. In DNA form, the CDR3 reads TGTGCCAGCTCACCAGTGTACAATGAGCAGTTCTTC.

This clone was seen once. The rearrangement joins TRBV6-6 to TRBJ2-5, with 9 bases identical to TRBD2. The end of the DNA aligns better with TRBJ2-7, so the J call may be wrong. This CDR3 is built from 16 residues. CDR1 and CDR2 (germline): MNHNY, SVGAGI (reference sequence). The CDR3 DNA is TGTGCCAGCAGTTACGGGTCTAGCGGGGAAGCTTACGAGCAGTACTTC. It yields the protein CASSYGSSGEAYEQYF.